This T cell receptor (beta chain) comes out of a study of blood T cell repertoires in COVID-19. Study as a whole: Samples came from the United States, Italy and Spain, spanning acute and convalescent COVID-19.

Sequencing was performed with immunoSEQ multiplex PCR; in TCRdb, only in-frame clones are kept and a portion is missing. The repertoire consists of about 190,000 clones, with 88% occurring once and the leading ten covering 1.5% to 2%. This clone was seen once. Sequencing input: peripheral blood. The sequence was obtained from a man aged 18 to 30 with active or convalescent COVID-19.

CDR3 region: CAWTLDDNEQFF. The CDR3 coding sequence is TGTGCCTGGACACTAGATGACAATGAGCAGTTCTTC. The chain recombines TRBV30 with TRBJ2-1; TRBD2 is a possible D gene (5 bases). The V gene's germline CDR1 is GTSNPN and CDR2 SVGIG (reference sequence). Trimming removed 4 bases at V and 5 bases at J, with 9 bases between. The CDR3 length is 12 residues.